The present entry profiles one T cell receptor beta chain with its context. The antigen is undetermined. Some clones are missing from TCRdb's copy, which holds only in-frame ones; the method was immunoSEQ multiplex PCR. The data contain some 31,000 clones, 85% to 95% of them singletons. The data originate from a study of T cells in tuberculosis. Study-wide results and limits: Smaller alpha distances in active tuberculosis partly reflected shorter CDR3-alpha lengths. Smaller distances to GMM-specific TCRs suggested their expansion in active tuberculosis.

Specified time point: new active TB diagnosis, blood taken before or within 7 days of starting treatment. Trimming removed 0 bases from V and 7 bases from J; junction bases left unmatched: 4. The CDR3 length is 15 residues. The germline CDR1 and CDR2 sequences are GTSNPN and SVGIG (reference sequence). This receptor was identified in an adult with tuberculosis. The V and J genes are TRBV30 and TRBJ1-6; 9 nucleotides match TRBD1. The sequenced sample was PBMCs, obtained at tuberculosis diagnosis. CDR3: CAWSVDRGGNSPLHF. Written as DNA, the CDR3 is TGTGCCTGGAGTGTGGACAGGGGAGGGAATTCACCCCTCCACTTT. Full variable domain (missing parts from reference TRBV30 and TRBJ1-6): SQTIHQWPATLVQPVGSPLSLECTVEGTSNPNLYWYRQAAGRGLQLLFYSVGIGQISSEVPQNLSASRPQDRQFILSSKKLLLSDSGFYLCAWSVDRGGNSPLHFGNGTRLTVT.